This is a list of T cell receptor beta chains from one sample in a study of breast tumors, draining lymph nodes, adjacent tissues. Via MiXCR, TCRdb re-called the multiplex PCR reads, giving one row per CDR3 protein. Of some 21,000 distinct CDR3 sequences listed, roughly 50% are singletons. Sequenced input: breast tumor tissue. The receptor source for this set is a female donor with breast cancer. Some clones in this sample may be carry-over from other donors' samples. Each CDR3 is given with its conserved first and last residue. A D gene is named only where the DNA matches it firmly. The listing skips clone size in some rows; elsewhere it reads once, few, many or a size class.

d_call: -
clone_size: many
v_call: TRBV29-1
j_call: TRBJ2-5
cdr3_nt: TGCAGCGTCCCCTTCAGGGAAAAGACCCAGTACTTC
cdr3_aa: CSVPFREKTQYF

d_call: TRBD2
clone_size: -
v_call: TRBV20-1
j_call: TRBJ2-5
cdr3_nt: TGCAGTGCTCATCCTCTCGGACTAGCGGGAGGGAGTGAGACCCAGTACTTC
cdr3_aa: CSAHPLGLAGGSETQYF

d_call: -
clone_size: once
v_call: TRBV20-1
j_call: TRBJ1-2
cdr3_nt: TGCAGTGCTCGCCCGCCCGCAGGGACGGAGACCCAGTACTATGGCTACACCTTC
cdr3_aa: CSARPPAGTETQYYGYTF

d_call: -
clone_size: -
v_call: TRBV12-3/TRBV12-4
j_call: TRBJ2-5
cdr3_nt: TGTGCCAGCAGTTTCAAACACCAAGAGACCCAGTACTTC
cdr3_aa: CASSFKHQETQYF

d_call: -
clone_size: -
v_call: TRBV5-1
j_call: TRBJ2-7
cdr3_nt: TGCGCCAGCACCCTATCCGAGGGCTACGAGCAGTACTTC
cdr3_aa: CASTLSEGYEQYF

d_call: -
clone_size: -
v_call: TRBV7-2
j_call: TRBJ1-2
cdr3_nt: TGTGCCAGCAGCCTACAGCAACGGTTGTATGGCTACACCTTC
cdr3_aa: CASSLQQRLYGYTF

d_call: -
clone_size: -
v_call: TRBV7-2
j_call: TRBJ2-7
cdr3_nt: TGTGCCAGCAGCTTAGCGGGTAGCGGTACCTACGAGCAGTACTTC
cdr3_aa: CASSLAGSGTYEQYF

d_call: -
clone_size: -
v_call: TRBV20-1
j_call: TRBJ1-5
cdr3_nt: TGCAGTGCTAGCCCCGGGGTGGGCGCATTTCAGCCCCAGCATTTT
cdr3_aa: CSASPGVGAFQPQHF

d_call: -
clone_size: many
v_call: TRBV12-3/TRBV12-4
j_call: TRBJ1-1
cdr3_nt: TGTGCCAGCAGCCCGACCCGAGACACTGAAGCTTTCTTT
cdr3_aa: CASSPTRDTEAFF

d_call: TRBD1
clone_size: many
v_call: TRBV11-3
j_call: TRBJ2-3
cdr3_nt: TGTGCCAGCAGCTCGGGACAGGGGGTAACAGATACGCAGTATTTT
cdr3_aa: CASSSGQGVTDTQYF

d_call: -
clone_size: many
v_call: TRBV15
j_call: TRBJ1-1
cdr3_nt: TGTGCCACCAGCAGAGATCCCGGACGGAACACTGAAGCTTTCTTT
cdr3_aa: CATSRDPGRNTEAFF

d_call: -
clone_size: many
v_call: TRBV11-2
j_call: TRBJ1-2
cdr3_nt: TGTGCCAGCAGCTTAGCGGGGGGGTCTGGCTACACCTTC
cdr3_aa: CASSLAGGSGYTF

d_call: -
clone_size: many
v_call: TRBV20-1
j_call: TRBJ1-5
cdr3_nt: TGCAGTGCTAGTAAGAAGCCCAGGCAGCCCCAGCATTTT
cdr3_aa: CSASKKPRQPQHF

d_call: TRBD1
clone_size: many
v_call: TRBV19
j_call: TRBJ1-5
cdr3_nt: TGTGCCACGAACGTAGGACAGGCCAATCAGCCCCAGCATTTT
cdr3_aa: CATNVGQANQPQHF

d_call: TRBD2
clone_size: few
v_call: TRBV6-2/TRBV6-3
j_call: TRBJ2-7
cdr3_nt: TGTGCCAGCAGCCGGACTAGCGGCGCCTACGAGCAGTACTTC
cdr3_aa: CASSRTSGAYEQYF

d_call: -
clone_size: -
v_call: TRBV10-1
j_call: TRBJ1-1
cdr3_nt: TGCGCCAGCAGTGATATGAGGCGGGCCACTGAAGCTTTCTTT
cdr3_aa: CASSDMRRATEAFF

d_call: -
clone_size: many
v_call: TRBV20-1
j_call: TRBJ2-7
cdr3_nt: TGCAGTGCTAGACCCTGGGGGGAGGAGCAGTACTTC
cdr3_aa: CSARPWGEEQYF

d_call: -
clone_size: -
v_call: TRBV7-2
j_call: TRBJ1-5
cdr3_nt: TGTGCCAGCAGCTCACGACAGACCCAGCCCCAGCATTTT
cdr3_aa: CASSSRQTQPQHF

d_call: -
clone_size: -
v_call: TRBV5-1
j_call: TRBJ2-1
cdr3_nt: TGTGCCAGCAGTGAGGGACCAGCGGTAGGCTATGAGCAGTTCTTC
cdr3_aa: CASSEGPAVGYEQFF

d_call: -
clone_size: many
v_call: TRBV14
j_call: TRBJ2-7
cdr3_nt: TGTGCCAGCAGCCAAGGAGGCCACTCCTACGAGCAGTACTTC
cdr3_aa: CASSQGGHSYEQYF

d_call: TRBD1
clone_size: many
v_call: TRBV27
j_call: TRBJ2-5
cdr3_nt: TGTGCCACCCAAGCCGGACAGGTCAGGCAAGAGACCCAGTACTTC
cdr3_aa: CATQAGQVRQETQYF

d_call: -
clone_size: -
v_call: TRBV7-9
j_call: TRBJ2-7
cdr3_nt: TGTGCCAGCAGCTTCGATACCGAGGGTCACTACGAGCAGTACTTC
cdr3_aa: CASSFDTEGHYEQYF

d_call: TRBD2
clone_size: -
v_call: TRBV6-2/TRBV6-3
j_call: TRBJ2-4
cdr3_nt: TGTGCCAGCAGTAACGCTCCAGCGGGAGGGCCGGCCAAAAACATTCAGTACTTC
cdr3_aa: CASSNAPAGGPAKNIQYF

d_call: -
clone_size: -
v_call: TRBV24-1
j_call: TRBJ2-3
cdr3_nt: TGTGCCACCAGTGAACAAGGACTACAGACAGATACGCAGTATTTT
cdr3_aa: CATSEQGLQTDTQYF

d_call: TRBD2
clone_size: many
v_call: TRBV30
j_call: TRBJ2-5
cdr3_nt: TGTGCCGGTAGCGGGAGCATAGGGGGGGAGACCCAGTACTTC
cdr3_aa: CAGSGSIGGETQYF

d_call: -
clone_size: -
v_call: TRBV5-4
j_call: TRBJ1-5
cdr3_nt: TGTGCCAGCAGCTTGGACAGCGGGGGGGGAGGAGGGCAGCCCCAGCATTTT
cdr3_aa: CASSLDSGGGGGQPQHF

d_call: -
clone_size: many
v_call: TRBV6-5
j_call: TRBJ1-3
cdr3_nt: TGTGCCAGCAGTTATTCGAGCTCTGGAAACACCATATATTTT
cdr3_aa: CASSYSSSGNTIYF

d_call: TRBD1
clone_size: many
v_call: TRBV19
j_call: TRBJ1-4
cdr3_nt: TGTGCCAGTAGTAACCGGGGGACGACAGGGGCTAATGAAAAACTGTTTTTT
cdr3_aa: CASSNRGTTGANEKLFF

d_call: -
clone_size: many
v_call: TRBV10-2
j_call: TRBJ2-5
cdr3_nt: TGCGCCAGCAGTCGCGGGGCCAGAGAGACCCAGTACTTC
cdr3_aa: CASSRGARETQYF